This TCR beta chain derives from a study of siplizumab effects on memory and regulatory T cells. Findings and caveats of the study: Proliferating Tregs' suppressive function in siplizumab cultures went unconfirmed. With siplizumab, Treg-derived clones averaged around 70% of mappable alloreactive CD4+ clones, versus 26.9% in controls. Naive T cells, seemingly more diverse than memory cells, seemed major alloresponse contributors. The drug siplizumab significantly decreased the alloreactive sequences that could be traced to unstimulated CD4+ memory cells.

Concerning this clone: Its antigen is unidentified.

Assay used: immunoSEQ multiplex PCR; TCRdb lists only in-frame clones, some missing. The sample yields about 100,000 clones, more than 85% seen once. Sequenced input: CD4+ T cells sorted from blood. This receptor was identified in a human donor in good health. Some clones in this sample may be carry-over from other donors' samples.

The DNA of the CDR3 is TGCAGCGTCGCTGGGGGGGCTGAGACCCAGTACTTC. Its protein product is CSVAGGAETQYF. The chain employs TRBV29-1 and TRBJ2-5; the D gene is possibly TRBD2 (7 bases). Between the trimmed V and J ends, which lost 6 bases and 5 bases, there was a span of 13 bases. CDR1 is SQVTM and CDR2 is ANQGSEA in the germline V gene. The CDR3 has 12 residues.